The T cell receptor (beta chain) described here comes from a study of T cells and Merkel cell carcinoma outcomes. TCRdb keeps only in-frame clones here, not all; method: immunoSEQ multiplex PCR. In the table there are about 6,500 clones, about 90% of which are singletons. The CDR3 has 12 residues. The germline CDR1 and CDR2 sequences are SQVTM and ANQGSEA. V was trimmed by 3 bases and J by 11 bases, leaving 13 bases between them. Sequencing was done on a sample of tumor tissue from Merkel cell carcinoma. The source of this sequence is a human donor with Merkel cell carcinoma. The chain recombines TRBV29-1 with TRBJ1-4; D uncertain. The CDR3 is CSVDPGIGKLFF. DNA for the CDR3: TGCAGCGTTGACCCCGGGATAGGGAAACTGTTTTTT.